These 10 T cell receptor beta chains originate from one sample sequenced in a study of T cells in Graves' hyperthyroidism and ophthalmopathy (dated by TCRdb to the late 2010s). Libraries were constructed by multiplex PCR. Sequencing instrument: Illumina HiSeq 2000. Amplification of TCR beta CDR3 regions was carried out from RNA transcripts. The first round of RT-PCR for the TCR CDR3 was performed with the HTBI primer set and the Qiagen OneStep RT-PCR kit. The public sequencing data were trimmed at Q25 with fastp and processed into clonotypes with MiXCR by TCRdb, which kept only in-frame beta chains. Records with the same CDR3 protein are collapsed into one entry carrying the most frequent genes and DNA. The sample table contains around 420,000 distinct CDR3 sequences; only one count was recorded for approximately 14% of them. 13% to 15% of the sample is taken by the ten largest. The sample taken for sequencing was blood. These receptors all stem from a woman under 30 with Graves' hyperthyroidism.

This clonotype was seen a handful of times. The chain joins TRBV7-9 to TRBJ2-2, with D uncertain. The CDR3 is 15 amino acids. V was pared by 5 bases and J by 1 base, with 11 bases between. Germline CDR1 is SEHNR and CDR2 is FQNEAQ (reference sequence). The CDR3 bases are TGTGCCAGCAGCCGAATAACCGGGAACACCGGGGAGCTGTTTTTT. It codes for CASSRITGNTGELFF.

This clonotype was found a few times. The chain uses TRBV2 and TRBJ2-1; D uncertain. Looked up from germline, CDR1 is SNHLY and CDR2 is FYNNEI. V was cut by 4 bases and J by 2 bases, with 12 bases left in between. This CDR3 contains 15 residues. DNA of the CDR3: TGTGCCAGCAGTGCCGGAAAGGGCACCTACAATGAGCAGTTCTTC. Translated, it gives CASSAGKGTYNEQFF. The whole variable domain, filled in from reference TRBV2 and TRBJ2-1, reads EPEVTQTPSHQVTQMGQEVILRCVPISNHLYFYWYRQILGQKVEFLVSFYNNEISEKSEIFDDQFSVERPDGSNFTLKIRSTKLEDSAMYFCASSAGKGTYNEQFFGPGTRLTVL.

The V and J genes are TRBV19 and TRBJ1-5, with D possibly matching TRBD1 (6 bases). V lost 6 bases and J 3 bases, leaving 24 bases between the germline ends. The CDR3 runs to 18 residues. The germline gives CDR1 LNHDA, CDR2 SQIVND (reference sequence). CDR3 amino acids: CASRDLAGVGTPNQPQHF. The CDR3 DNA reads TGTGCCAGTAGGGACCTTGCAGGGGTGGGCACCCCCAATCAGCCCCAGCATTTT. The entire variable domain, with the rest obtained from reference TRBV19 and TRBJ1-5, is as follows: DGGITQSPKYLFRKEGQNVTLSCEQNLNHDAMYWYRQDPGQGLRLIYYSQIVNDFQKGDIAEGYSVSREKKESFPLTVTSAQKNPTAFYLCASRDLAGVGTPNQPQHFGDGTRLSIL.

V and J are TRBV6-2 or TRBV6-3 and TRBJ1-5, with no clear D. V gave up 5 bases and J gave up 0 bases, with 8 bases separating them. Germline-derived CDR1 and CDR2 are MNHEY and SVGEGT. The CDR3 loop spans 14 amino acids. The CDR3: CASSLQVSNQPQHF. The CDR3 region has the DNA TGTGCCAGCAGTCTGCAGGTTAGCAATCAGCCCCAGCATTTT.

The sample holds one count of this clonotype. One junction end disagrees with the germline gene, perhaps due to a read error. The chain uses TRBV9 and TRBJ1-1, with TRBD1 matching 9 bases. CDR3 length equals 15 residues. Germline assignment: CDR1 SGDLS and CDR2 YYNGEE. The CDR3 here is CASSAGTGMNAEAFF. The CDR3 DNA follows: TGTGCCAGCAGCGCCGGGACAGGGATGAACGCTGAAGCTTTCTTT. The variable domain in full, completed from reference TRBV9 and TRBJ1-1, reads DSGVTQTPKHLITATGQRVTLRCSPRSGDLSVYWYQQSLDQGLQFLIQYYNGEERAKGNILERFSAQQFPDLHSELNLSSLELGDSALYFCASSAGTGMNAEAFFGQGTRLTVV.

This rearrangement joins TRBV7-6 to TRBJ2-1, with TRBD2 matching over 13 bases. V trimming: 5 bases; J trimming: 4 bases; junction bases outside the gene matches: 5. Germline CDR1 SGHVS, CDR2 FNYEAQ. The CDR3 totals 16 residues. The CDR3 spells CASSTPGLAGYNEQFF. The CDR3 nucleotides read TGTGCCAGCAGCACGCCGGGACTAGCGGGATACAATGAGCAGTTCTTC.

The rearrangement links TRBV6-1 to TRBJ2-5, with 10 bases identical to TRBD1. CDR3 length equals 15 residues. Trimming at V came to 6 bases and at J to 5 bases, leaving 9 bases not matched to a gene. From germline, CDR1 is MNHNS and CDR2 SASEGT. The CDR3 DNA reads as TGTGCCAGCAGGGACGGACAGGGGGGGACGGAGACCCAGTACTTC. It translates to CASRDGQGGTETQYF.

This clonotype was seen a few times. The V and J genes are TRBV10-3 and TRBJ1-1; 9 bases fit TRBD1. The germline V gene encodes CDR1 ENHRY and CDR2 SYGVKD. This CDR3 has 14 residues. The V gene end was trimmed by 4 bases and the J gene end by 5 bases; junction bases not matched to a gene: 5. CDR3 DNA sequence: TGTGCCATCAGTGGAGGGACAGGGACAACTGAAGCTTTCTTT. It yields the protein CAISGGTGTTEAFF.

This clonotype was seen many times. The chain employs TRBV20-1 and TRBJ2-7, with 13 positions matching TRBD2. J gave up 3 bases and V 4 bases, and 6 bases lay outside the gene matches. The V gene's germline CDR1 is DFQATT and CDR2 SNEGSKA (reference sequence). This CDR3 has 15 amino acids. CDR3 sequence reads: CSAITGTSGIYEQYF. CDR3 nucleotides: TGCAGTGCTATCACCGGGACTAGCGGGATCTACGAGCAGTACTTC.

This clonotype has at least ten counts. The V call is TRBV4-1, the J call TRBJ1-4; D may be TRBD1 (5 bases). Trimming shortened V by 4 bases and J by 5 bases, and 8 bases separated the two germline ends. This CDR3 is 13 amino acids long. CDR1 is MGHRA and CDR2 is YSYEKL in the germline V gene. The CDR3 here is CASSLTENEKLFF. CDR3 coding DNA: TGCGCCAGCAGCCTGACAGAGAATGAAAAACTGTTTTTT.